This T cell receptor (beta chain) was observed in a study of Graves' ophthalmopathy and Graves' hyperthyroidism. Study results and caveats: As the model predicted ophthalmopathy progression, it achieved a sensitivity of 70.59% and a specificity of about 72%. Sensitivity reached 87.88% and specificity 81.08% for a 13-signature model separating ophthalmopathy from stable hyperthyroidism.

Concerning this clonotype: Its antigen is currently unknown.

Scientists amplified the TCR beta CDR3 regions from RNA transcripts. A first-round RT-PCR used HTBI primers, followed by a second-round multiplex PCR. TCRdb processed the multiplex PCR reads anew with MiXCR; each CDR3 protein has one entry. The table has about 740,000 distinct CDR3 sequences, approximately 40% seen once. The study enrolled ophthalmopathy donors with moderate-to-severe activity, CAS ≥3, NOSPECS ≥4 and duration under 3 months. Certain patients, namely those with other autoimmune diseases, uncontrolled infections, pregnancy or lactation, were excluded. CDR1 SNHLY and CDR2 FYNNEI come from the germline V gene. V was pared by 7 bases and J by 9 bases, with 14 bases of the junction left unmatched. The CDR3 runs 14 residues.

This chain joins TRBV2 and TRBJ2-5; 7 positions agree with TRBD1. The receptor was isolated from an adult man with Graves' ophthalmopathy. The sample consisted of peripheral blood. Written as DNA, the CDR3 is TGTGCCAGCACTCGGACAGGTTCCAATCAGCCCCAGTACTTC. This encodes CASTRTGSNQPQYF.